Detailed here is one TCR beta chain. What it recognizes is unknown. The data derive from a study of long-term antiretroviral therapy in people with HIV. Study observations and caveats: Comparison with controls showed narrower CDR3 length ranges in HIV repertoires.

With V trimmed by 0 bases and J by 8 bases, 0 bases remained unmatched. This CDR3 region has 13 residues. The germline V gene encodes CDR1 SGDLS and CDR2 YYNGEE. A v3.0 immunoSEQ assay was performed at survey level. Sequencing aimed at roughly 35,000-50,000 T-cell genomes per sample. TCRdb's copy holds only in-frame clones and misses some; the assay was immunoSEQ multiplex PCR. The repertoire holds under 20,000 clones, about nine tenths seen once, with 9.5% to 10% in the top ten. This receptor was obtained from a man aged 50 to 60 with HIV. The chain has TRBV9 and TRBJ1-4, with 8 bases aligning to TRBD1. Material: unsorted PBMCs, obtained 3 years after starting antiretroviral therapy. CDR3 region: CASSVDRGEKLFF. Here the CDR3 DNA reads TGTGCCAGCAGCGTAGACAGGGGGGAAAAACTGTTTTTT.